The rows below give T cell receptor beta chains drawn from one sample of a study of CD8+ T cells in alopecia areata. Clones were sequenced by immunoSEQ multiplex PCR, and TCRdb holds only the in-frame ones, with some missing. Of about 190,000 clones listed, roughly three fifths are singletons. The sequences come from CD4+ T cells sorted from blood, collected at week 4, from a patient treated with tofacitinib. All receptors derive from a human donor with alopecia areata. Both conserved end residues are part of each CDR3. The D gene is left open where the match is weak. Clone size is shown for a subset of rows, as once, few, many or a class of expanded clone.

TRBV29-1	once	.	TRBJ2-3	CSVVADRTDTQYF	TGCAGCGTCGTAGCGGATCGCACAGATACGCAGTATTTT
TRBV6-1	.	.	TRBJ2-7	CASIPSSYEQYF	TGTGCCAGCATTCCAAGCTCCTACGAGCAGTACTTC
TRBV4-2	.	.	TRBJ2-4	CASSQAKAGLAKNIQYF	TGTGCCAGCAGCCAAGCTAAGGCAGGTCTAGCCAAAAACATTCAGTACTTC
TRBV7-2	.	TRBD1	TRBJ1-5	CASSLAVTYGTGSNQPQHF	TGTGCCAGCAGCTTAGCCGTGACCTACGGGACAGGCAGCAATCAGCCCCAGCATTTT
TRBV2	few	.	TRBJ2-7	CASRISRVSYEQYF	TGTGCCAGCAGAATCAGCCGGGTCTCTTACGAGCAGTACTTC
TRBV11-2	few	.	TRBJ2-2	CASSLQPSNTGELFF	TGTGCCAGCAGCTTACAACCGTCGAACACCGGGGAGCTGTTTTTT
TRBV4-1	.	.	TRBJ2-7	CASSFPGENYEQYF	TGCGCCAGCAGCTTCCCGGGAGAGAACTACGAGCAGTACTTC
TRBV30	.	.	TRBJ2-5	CAWSSKGRGTQYF	TGTGCCTGGAGTTCTAAGGGTCGCGGGACCCAGTACTTC
TRBV18	few	.	TRBJ2-5	CASSTVHETQYF	TGTGCCAGCTCGACGGTACACGAGACCCAGTACTTC
TRBV7-2	.	TRBD2	TRBJ2-3	CASSVPGLGADTQYF	TGTGCCAGCAGCGTTCCGGGACTAGGGGCAGATACGCAGTATTTT
TRBV6-6	.	TRBD1	TRBJ1-1	CASSTDRVRAFF	TGTGCCAGCAGCACCGACAGGGTGAGAGCTTTCTTT
TRBV5-1	.	.	TRBJ1-2	CASSLDGRGSYGYTF	TGCGCCAGCAGCTTGGATGGACGGGGTAGCTATGGCTACACCTTC
TRBV29-1	.	.	TRBJ2-5	CSVEETEGHVTQYF	TGCAGCGTTGAAGAAACGGAGGGGCACGTGACCCAGTACTTC
TRBV2	.	.	TRBJ2-4	CASSDDRIKNIQYF	TGTGCCAGCAGTGATGACAGGATCAAAAACATTCAGTACTTC
TRBV30	.	TRBD2	TRBJ2-7	CAWSVIAGTYEQYF	TGTGCCTGGAGCGTGATAGCGGGGACCTACGAGCAGTACTTC
TRBV28	few	TRBD2	TRBJ2-1	CASKLLAVNEQFF	TGTGCCAGCAAATTACTAGCGGTCAATGAGCAGTTCTTC
TRBV4-2	.	.	TRBJ2-1	CASSTPRVAGHEQFF	TGTGCCAGCAGCACCCCGCGAGTCGCCGGCCATGAGCAGTTCTTC
TRBV5-4	.	TRBD1	TRBJ1-4	CASSWDRGRTEKLFF	TGTGCCAGCAGCTGGGACAGGGGGCGGACGGAAAAACTGTTTTTT
TRBV5-1	.	TRBD1	TRBJ2-1	CASSLGRDREFGEQFF	TGCGCCAGCAGCTTGGGCCGGGACAGGGAATTTGGTGAGCAGTTCTTC
TRBV30	.	.	TRBJ2-2	CALRDTGELFF	TGTGCCTTGAGGGACACCGGGGAGCTGTTTTTT
TRBV30	.	.	TRBJ2-6	CAWSVGTQAGANVLTF	TGTGCCTGGAGTGTAGGGACCCAGGCTGGGGCCAACGTCCTGACTTTC
TRBV29-1	.	.	TRBJ2-7	CSVGQRSYEQYF	TGCAGCGTTGGACAGCGGTCCTACGAGCAGTACTTC
TRBV7-8	.	.	TRBJ2-6	CASSLARAGAMPNVLTF	TGTGCCAGCAGCTTAGCGCGGGCAGGGGCCATGCCCAACGTCCTGACTTTC
TRBV7-2	.	.	TRBJ2-4	CASSLDGGVTKNIQYF	TGTGCCAGCAGCTTAGACGGTGGAGTAACCAAAAACATTCAGTACTTC
TRBV6-1	.	.	TRBJ2-1	CASSGQKEQFF	TGTGCCAGCAGTGGACAGAAGGAGCAGTTCTTC
TRBV29-1	.	TRBD2	TRBJ2-1	CSASGLTDYNEQFF	TGCAGCGCCTCGGGACTAACCGATTACAATGAGCAGTTCTTC
TRBV7-2	.	TRBD2	TRBJ2-3	CASRPTGTSGGPVSVTQYF	TGTGCCAGCAGGCCCACCGGGACTAGCGGGGGACCCGTTTCCGTTACGCAGTATTTT
TRBV7-2	.	TRBD1	TRBJ2-5	CASSLAGDRGRQTQYF	TGTGCCAGCAGCTTAGCGGGGGACAGGGGGAGACAGACCCAGTACTTC
TRBV4-1	.	.	TRBJ2-5	CASSQDRGSGFQETQYF	TGCGCCAGCAGCCAAGATCGTGGTAGCGGATTTCAAGAGACCCAGTACTTC
TRBV27	.	.	TRBJ2-7	CASSTRQRYEQYF	TGTGCCAGCAGCACCAGACAGCGCTACGAGCAGTACTTC
TRBV29-1	.	TRBD2	TRBJ2-7	CSVTSGTYEQYF	TGCAGCGTGACTAGCGGGACCTACGAGCAGTACTTC
TRBV9	few	.	TRBJ2-1	CASSVNPVNEQFF	TGTGCCAGCAGCGTCAACCCCGTCAATGAGCAGTTCTTC